These T cell receptor beta chains were read from a single sample in a study of cytomegalovirus exposure and HLA in healthy donors. Profiled with immunoSEQ multiplex PCR; TCRdb holds only in-frame clones, not every one. The sample includes about 240,000 clones, 82% of them seen just once. Source material: PBMCs. Every receptor here comes from a woman between 35 and 50 years old in good health and CMV-seropositive. CDR3s include the opening cysteine and the closing phenylalanine or tryptophan. A D gene is named only where the DNA matches it firmly. For some rows the clone size is stated as once, few or many, or as a class when expanded; others skip it.

size	J	V	D	CDR3	DNA
NA	TRBJ2-5	TRBV6-6	TRBD1	CASSYRDRVVEETQYF	TGTGCCAGCAGTTATAGGGACAGGGTGGTGGAAGAGACCCAGTACTTC
NA	TRBJ2-1	TRBV7-3	TRBD2	CASSGGGRAREQFF	TGTGCCAGCAGCGGGGGCGGGAGGGCCCGAGAGCAGTTCTTC
NA	TRBJ2-5	TRBV30	NA	CAWSVAGGETQYF	TGTGCCTGGAGTGTAGCCGGGGGAGAGACCCAGTACTTC
once	TRBJ1-2	TRBV2	NA	CASSADGGNYGYTF	TGTGCCAGCAGCGCTGACGGAGGGAACTATGGCTACACCTTC
NA	TRBJ2-2	TRBV2	NA	CASSVSGYTGELFF	TGTGCCAGCAGTGTGTCGGGTTACACCGGGGAGCTGTTTTTT
NA	TRBJ1-5	TRBV4-1	TRBD1	CASSQRDRSYSNQPQHF	TGCGCCAGCAGCCAGAGGGACAGGAGCTATAGCAATCAGCCCCAGCATTTT
once	TRBJ2-3	TRBV9	TRBD1	CASSSRGQGGLDTQYF	TGTGCCAGCAGCTCCCGCGGACAGGGTGGACTAGATACGCAGTATTTT
NA	TRBJ2-2	TRBV5-4	TRBD1	CASSPDRANTGELFF	TGTGCCAGCAGCCCCGACAGGGCGAACACCGGGGAGCTGTTTTTT
once	TRBJ2-7	TRBV4-3	NA	CASSQDVSRGSPWEQYF	TGCGCCAGCAGCCAAGATGTCAGTAGGGGATCCCCGTGGGAGCAGTACTTC
few	TRBJ2-7	TRBV6-1	NA	CASSRDWGDEQYF	TGTGCCAGCAGCCGTGATTGGGGAGACGAGCAGTACTTC
NA	TRBJ1-1	TRBV19	TRBD1	CASSIGARGRRNTEAFF	TGTGCCAGTAGTATCGGGGCCAGGGGGCGCAGGAACACTGAAGCTTTCTTT
NA	TRBJ2-7	TRBV11-3	TRBD2	CASSLTSVLEQYF	TGTGCCAGCAGCTTAACTAGCGTCCTCGAGCAGTACTTC
NA	TRBJ2-2	TRBV6-4	TRBD2	CASSGSGSGRPGELFF	TGTGCCAGCAGTGGCTCGGGAAGCGGGAGACCCGGGGAGCTGTTTTTT
NA	TRBJ1-5	TRBV21-1	NA	CASSKPPWEFYSNQPQHF	TGTGCCAGCAGCAAACCCCCTTGGGAGTTTTATAGCAATCAGCCCCAGCATTTT
NA	TRBJ2-7	TRBV7-6	TRBD1	CASSLPGGYNEQYF	TGTGCCAGCAGCTTACCAGGGGGCTACAACGAGCAGTACTTC
NA	TRBJ1-2	TRBV6-6	NA	CASSYSDRINYGYTF	TGTGCCAGCAGTTATTCCGACAGGATAAACTATGGCTACACCTTC
NA	TRBJ2-4	TRBV7-9	NA	CASSGTVVKNIQYF	TGTGCCAGCAGCGGTACAGTAGTCAAAAACATTCAGTACTTC